These 24 T cell receptor beta chains share one sample of origin, sequenced in a study of T cell changes during pregnancy in multiple sclerosis. Using immunoSEQ multiplex PCR, the repertoire was profiled, and TCRdb retains in-frame clones only, with some absent. Here the sample spans roughly 110,000 clones, about nine tenths being singletons. The material sequenced was peripheral blood, taken in the third trimester of pregnancy. All receptors come from a female donor in good health, enrolled as a control in a pregnancy study.

The chain links TRBV7-9 to TRBJ1-1, with D tentatively TRBD1 (6 bases). In germline, CDR1 is SEHNR, CDR2 FQNEAQ (reference sequence). The CDR3 consists of 14 residues. Trimming cost V 2 bases and J 5 bases, with 12 bases left between them. CDR3 coding DNA: TGTGCCAGCAGCTTACTTCCAAGGGGGACTGAAGCTTTCTTT. Residues: CASSLLPRGTEAFF.

CDR3 DNA sequence: TGTGCCAGCAGCTTGGACAGTGAAGCTTTCTTT. It yields the protein CASSLDSEAFF. The J gene is TRBJ1-1, the V gene TRBV5-6; D is unresolved. The CDR3 has 11 residues. Trimming removed 0 bases at V and 7 bases at J, with 4 bases between. Germline V lookup: CDR1 SGHDT, CDR2 YYEEEE.

Note on this clone: The germline gene is not matched at one end of the junction; a read error may be the cause. This chain joins TRBV7-9 and TRBJ1-1, with unresolved D. The CDR3 extends over 13 amino acids. Germline CDR1 is SEHNR and CDR2 is FQNEAQ (reference sequence). As DNA, the CDR3 is TGTGCCAGCAGACTACCCCAGAACGCTGAAGCTTTCTTT. It yields the protein CASRLPQNAEAFF.

The CDR3 spells CASSPTQGTGELFF. In nucleotides, the CDR3 is TGTGCCAGCAGCCCGACTCAGGGCACCGGGGAGCTGTTTTTT. The V and J genes are TRBV9 and TRBJ2-2, with a tentative D call TRBD1 (5 bases). CDR1 and CDR2 (germline): SGDLS, YYNGEE. The CDR3 has 14 amino acids. V shed 4 bases and J shed 4 bases, with 11 bases lying between them.

This clone has just one count. V and J are TRBV4-1 and TRBJ1-2; 12 bases align to TRBD1. From germline, CDR1 is MGHRA and CDR2 YSYEKL. This CDR3 spans 15 amino acids. Trimming cost V 5 bases and J 4 bases; bases outside gene matches: 5. The CDR3 here is CASSSRDRGPYGYTF. For the CDR3, the DNA is TGCGCCAGCAGCTCCCGGGACAGGGGGCCCTATGGCTACACCTTC.

CDR3: CASSFGKGADGYTF. CDR3 DNA sequence: TGTGCCAGCAGCTTCGGCAAGGGGGCGGATGGCTACACCTTC. This chain uses TRBV5-4 with TRBJ1-2, with 7 bases fitting TRBD1. The germline gives CDR1 SGHNT, CDR2 YYREEE (reference sequence). CDR3 length: 14 residues. V was pared by 2 bases and J by 6 bases, with 7 bases of the junction left unmatched. Using reference TRBV5-4 and TRBJ1-2 for the parts outside the CDR3, the full variable domain is ETGVTQSPTHLIKTRGQQVTLRCSSQSGHNTVSWYQQALGQGPQFIFQYYREEENGRGNFPPRFSGLQFPNYSSELNVNALELDDSALYLCASSFGKGADGYTFGSGTRLTVV.

V gene TRBV19 combines with J gene TRBJ1-2, with 7 bases that match TRBD1. CDR1 is LNHDA and CDR2 is SQIVND in the germline V gene (reference sequence). The CDR3 loop spans 13 amino acids. J was trimmed by 3 bases and V by 7 bases; bases with no gene match: 5. CDR3 nucleotides: TGTGCCAGTACCCCGGACAGGTACTATGGCTACACCTTC. Protein sequence: CASTPDRYYGYTF.

The chain uses TRBV6-6 and TRBJ2-3; TRBD2 might be the D (5 bases). V was cut by 1 base and J by 2 bases, with 13 bases left in between. Germline loops: CDR1 MNHNY, CDR2 SVGAGI (reference sequence). The CDR3 spans 16 residues. The CDR3: CASSYLEREVTDTQYF. The CDR3 region has the DNA TGTGCCAGCAGTTACTTAGAGAGGGAAGTCACAGATACGCAGTATTTT.

The chain recombines TRBV11-2 with TRBJ2-5; 11 bases are a match to TRBD1. Losses at the gene ends were 5 bases for V and 5 bases for J; bases not matched to a gene: 4. The length of the CDR3 is 14 residues. Germline V gene data show CDR1 as SGHAT and CDR2 as FQNNGV. CDR3 sequence: CASSHGQGAETQYF. The CDR3 nucleotides read TGTGCCAGCAGCCACGGACAGGGGGCGGAGACCCAGTACTTC. The full variable domain, completed using reference TRBV11-2 and TRBJ2-5, is EAGVAQSPRYKIIEKRQSVAFWCNPISGHATLYWYQQILGQGPKLLIQFQNNGVVDDSQLPKDRFSAERLKGVDSTLKIQPAKLEDSAVYLCASSHGQGAETQYFGPGTRLLVL.

CDR3 amino acids: CASSRDRAQTDTQYF. The DNA for the CDR3 is TGTGCCAGCAGTCGGGACAGAGCACAAACAGATACGCAGTATTTT. This chain uses TRBV7-6 with TRBJ2-3; the match to TRBD1 covers 7 bases. Unmatched junction bases numbered 9, after V lost 6 bases and J lost 3 bases. CDR1 is SGHVS, CDR2 FNYEAQ, per germline. CDR3 length: 15 amino acids.

CDR3 coding DNA: TGTGCCAGCAGCTTCCGGGTCCCCAATGAGCAGTTCTTC. This gives the protein CASSFRVPNEQFF. The chain joins TRBV7-6 to TRBJ2-1; D uncertain. The germline V gene encodes CDR1 SGHVS and CDR2 FNYEAQ. This CDR3 region has 13 residues. V dropped 3 bases and J dropped 6 bases, with 9 bases sitting between them. Full variable domain (outside the CDR3, taken from reference TRBV7-6 and TRBJ2-1): GAGVSQSPRYKVTKRGQDVALRCDPISGHVSLYWYRQALGQGPEFLTYFNYEAQQDKSGLPNDRFSAERPEGSISTLTIQRTEQRDSAMYRCASSFRVPNEQFFGPGTRLTVL.

The chain recombines TRBV7-9 with TRBJ2-4; possible D gene TRBD2, 6 bases. In germline, CDR1 is SEHNR, CDR2 FQNEAQ (reference sequence). Trimming stripped 4 bases from V and 8 bases from J, with 9 bases between. CDR3 length: 12 amino acids. The DNA for the CDR3 is TGTGCCAGCAGCTCAGGCGGGGACATTCAGTACTTC. Translated: CASSSGGDIQYF. The entire variable domain, with the rest obtained from reference TRBV7-9 and TRBJ2-4, is as follows: DTGVSQNPRHKITKRGQNVTFRCDPISEHNRLYWYRQTLGQGPEFLTYFQNEAQLEKSRLLSDRFSAERPKGSFSTLEIQRTEQGDSAMYLCASSSGGDIQYFGAGTRLSVL.

The chain joins TRBV2 to TRBJ1-4, with unresolved D. V lost 6 bases to trimming and J lost 4 bases, with 15 bases between them. From germline, CDR1 is SNHLY and CDR2 FYNNEI. The CDR3 covers 15 residues. The CDR3, as DNA: TGTGCCAGCAGCCCCGACGGGTCCGGTAATGAAAAACTGTTTTTT. Its protein product is CASSPDGSGNEKLFF.

The chain is built from TRBV7-6 and TRBJ1-2, with D possibly being TRBD1 (6 bases). CDR3 length: 13 amino acids. V lost 3 bases and J 8 bases, leaving 13 bases between the germline ends. Looked up from germline, CDR1 is SGHVS and CDR2 is FNYEAQ. The CDR3 nucleotides are TGTGCCAGCAGCTTCCAAGGGGGGGGAGGCTACACCTTC. It translates to CASSFQGGGGYTF.

V usage is TRBV11-2 and J usage is TRBJ2-2; no reliable D call. V was shortened by 5 bases and J by 2 bases, with 3 bases between the two germline ends. This CDR3 is 12 amino acids long. From germline, CDR1 is SGHAT and CDR2 FQNNGV. This CDR3 reads CASSLNTGELFF. The CDR3 DNA is TGTGCCAGCAGCCTAAACACCGGGGAGCTGTTTTTT.

The chain links TRBV27 to TRBJ1-5; 8 bases are a match to TRBD1. The CDR3 sequence is 15 residues long. V shed 6 bases and J 0 bases; nucleotides not matched to a gene: 4. Per germline, CDR1 MNHEY and CDR2 SMNVEV (reference sequence). Here the CDR3 DNA reads TGTGCCAGCAGCCGCACAGGGGGTAGCAATCAGCCCCAGCATTTT. Protein product: CASSRTGGSNQPQHF.

J is TRBJ1-1 and V is TRBV29-1, with 8 bases matching TRBD1. There are 13 residues in the CDR3. Germline V gene sequence: CDR1 SQVTM, CDR2 ANQGSEA. V shed 4 bases and J 7 bases; nucleotides not matched to a gene: 8. CDR3 residues: CSVATRGLVEAFF. CDR3 DNA sequence: TGCAGCGTTGCAACCAGGGGGCTGGTTGAAGCTTTCTTT.

The V gene is TRBV4-1, the J gene TRBJ2-1; 11 nucleotides line up with TRBD2. Trimming took 1 base from V and 9 from J; bases not matched to a gene: 5. CDR1 is MGHRA, CDR2 YSYEKL, per germline. The CDR3 sequence is 15 residues long. In DNA form, the CDR3 reads TGCGCCAGCAGCCAAGCACTAGCGGGGGTGGGTGAGCAGTTCTTC. Its translation is CASSQALAGVGEQFF.

V gene TRBV5-1 combines with J gene TRBJ2-5; possible D gene TRBD1, 6 bases. The CDR3 totals 14 residues. Germline CDR1 is SGHRS and CDR2 is YFSETQ. V was shortened by 3 bases and J by 2 bases, with 11 bases between the two germline ends. Here the CDR3 reads CASSYGTPQETQYF. CDR3 sequence (DNA): TGCGCCAGCAGCTACGGGACACCTCAAGAGACCCAGTACTTC.

This clone was counted once. V gene TRBV7-2 combines with J gene TRBJ1-2; D gene unclear. Trimming stripped 1 base from V and 0 bases from J, with 6 bases between. The CDR3 is 14 residues long. The V gene's germline CDR1 is SGHTA and CDR2 FQGNSA. In DNA, the CDR3 is TGTGCCAGCAGCTTAGTGGCTTCTAACTATGGCTACACCTTC. Amino acids: CASSLVASNYGYTF. Together with reference TRBV7-2 and TRBJ1-2, the CDR3 gives the full variable domain: GAGVSQSPSNKVTEKGKDVELRCDPISGHTALYWYRQSLGQGLEFLIYFQGNSAPDKSGLPSDRFSAERTGGSVSTLTIQRTQQEDSAVYLCASSLVASNYGYTFGSGTRLTVV.

This sequence joins TRBV5-4 and TRBJ2-1; no reliable D call. Germline V gives CDR1 SGHNT, CDR2 YYREEE (reference sequence). Trimming took 0 bases from V and 5 from J, leaving 15 bases between them. The CDR3 spans 16 residues. CDR3 protein: CASSLVWQVGNNEQFF. In DNA form, the CDR3 reads TGTGCCAGCAGCTTGGTCTGGCAGGTGGGCAACAATGAGCAGTTCTTC.

This chain links TRBV9 with TRBJ2-1; no clear D. CDR1 is SGDLS, CDR2 YYNGEE, per germline. The CDR3 is 15 amino acids. V lost 4 bases and J 2 bases, leaving 13 bases between the germline ends. CDR3 nucleotide sequence: TGTGCCAGCAGCCTCTCACCTCCTACCTACAATGAGCAGTTCTTC. This translates into CASSLSPPTYNEQFF. Full variable domain (missing parts from reference TRBV9 and TRBJ2-1): DSGVTQTPKHLITATGQRVTLRCSPRSGDLSVYWYQQSLDQGLQFLIQYYNGEERAKGNILERFSAQQFPDLHSELNLSSLELGDSALYFCASSLSPPTYNEQFFGPGTRLTVL.

This clone was seen more than once but under ten times. V is TRBV2 and J is TRBJ1-2, with D maybe TRBD1 (6 bases). Per the germline V gene, CDR1 is SNHLY and CDR2 is FYNNEI. The CDR3 runs to 15 residues. V lost 6 bases to trimming and J lost 2 bases, with 16 bases between them. The DNA for the CDR3 is TGTGCCAGCAGGAATCCGGGACAACGAAACTATGGCTACACCTTC. Residues: CASRNPGQRNYGYTF.

This rearrangement joins TRBV4-1 to TRBJ2-1; 8 bases map to TRBD2. Germline V CDR1 and CDR2: MGHRA, YSYEKL. The CDR3 has 17 residues. V lost 4 bases, J lost 9 bases, and 17 bases stayed unmatched. The CDR3 bases are TGCGCCAGCAGCCTAAGAAGGCGGGGCGGGGGGCAGGGTGAGCAGTTCTTC. Its protein product is CASSLRRRGGGQGEQFF.